These T cell receptor beta chains were read from a single sample in a study of blood T cell repertoires in COVID-19. Profiled with immunoSEQ multiplex PCR; TCRdb holds only in-frame clones, not every one. The profile covers roughly 200,000 clones, with roughly 80% appearing a single time and approximately 10% taken by the ten largest. Sequenced input: peripheral blood. These receptors were collected from a woman between 35 and 50 years old with COVID-19, enrolled during active disease. Both conserved end residues are part of each CDR3. The D gene is left open where the match is weak. Clone size appears in some rows only: once, few, many, or a class for an expanded clone.

abundance,j_gene,v_gene,d_gene,len,CDR3nt,CDR3aa
-,TRBJ2-3,TRBV6-5,TRBD2,15,TGTGCCAGCACCGGACTAGCGGGAGGCACAGATACGCAGTATTTT,CASTGLAGGTDTQYF
-,TRBJ2-7,TRBV5-4,-,13,TGTGCCAGCAGTTCGGACAAGAATTACGAGCAGTACTTC,CASSSDKNYEQYF
-,TRBJ1-6,TRBV19,TRBD1,15,TGTGCTAGTTCAGTTGCGACAGGGAGTAATTCACCCCTCCACTTT,CASSVATGSNSPLHF
-,TRBJ1-4,TRBV9,TRBD1,15,TGTGCCAGCAGCCCCGGGACAGACAAGAATGAAAAACTGTTTTTT,CASSPGTDKNEKLFF
-,TRBJ1-1,TRBV4-1,TRBD1,22,TGCGCCAGCAGCCAAACTCCGGGACAGTCAGGACAAAGATCTTTTATGAACACTGAAGCTTTCTTT,CASSQTPGQSGQRSFMNTEAFF
few,TRBJ1-6,TRBV11-2,-,15,TGTGCCAGCAGCTTCGAGCAATCGAATAATTCACCCCTCCACTTT,CASSFEQSNNSPLHF
-,TRBJ2-6,TRBV5-4,-,16,TGTGCCAGCAGCGCAGGGGGAGGATCAGGGGCCAACGTCCTGACTTTC,CASSAGGGSGANVLTF
-,TRBJ1-2,TRBV20-1,TRBD1,13,TGCAGTGCTAGTAAAGGGACAGTCTATGGCTACACCTTC,CSASKGTVYGYTF
-,TRBJ1-4,TRBV11-2,-,15,TGTGCCAGCAGCTTTATCCTAGGAGGGTCTGAAAAACTGTTTTTT,CASSFILGGSEKLFF
-,TRBJ2-1,TRBV12-5,-,13,TGTGCTAGTGGCCCTAGTTCCTACAATGAGCAGTTCTTC,CASGPSSYNEQFF
-,TRBJ2-3,TRBV7-2,-,12,TGTGCCAGCAGCCTCTCGGGTAATACGCAGTATTTT,CASSLSGNTQYF
-,TRBJ2-4,TRBV6-5,TRBD1,15,TGTGCCAGTAACCGGGACAGGCTAGCCAAAAACATTCAGTACTTC,CASNRDRLAKNIQYF
-,TRBJ2-1,TRBV11-3,-,13,TGTGCCAGCAGCTTTTCGAGGTTAAATGAGCAGTTCTTC,CASSFSRLNEQFF
-,TRBJ1-2,TRBV28,TRBD1,16,TGTGCCAGCAGCCCTTCTCCGGGACAGGGGAACTATGGCTACACCTTC,CASSPSPGQGNYGYTF
-,TRBJ2-2,TRBV27,-,13,TGTGCCAGCAGTTTGGGAGGATCCGGGGAGCTGTTTTTT,CASSLGGSGELFF
few,TRBJ2-1,TRBV7-3,TRBD2,14,TGTGCCAGCAGCCCTGGACTAGCCTACAATGAGCAGTTCTTC,CASSPGLAYNEQFF
-,TRBJ2-5,TRBV5-5,-,13,TGTGCCAGCAGCTTGGTTCAGCAAGAGACCCAGTACTTC,CASSLVQQETQYF
-,TRBJ1-4,TRBV6-5,TRBD1,16,TGTGCCAGCAGTTACACAACAGGGGGCGGGAGAGAAAAACTGTTTTTT,CASSYTTGGGREKLFF
once,TRBJ1-5,TRBV30,-,13,TGTGCCTGGAGTGACGGCAGGAATCAGCCCCAGCATTTT,CAWSDGRNQPQHF
-,TRBJ2-7,TRBV2,-,14,TGTGCCAGCAGTGAAGGGACAGCAAACTACGAGCAGTACTTC,CASSEGTANYEQYF
-,TRBJ2-1,TRBV5-4,TRBD1,16,TGTGCCAGCAGCTCAGGGGACAGGGAAGTCGACAATGAGCAGTTCTTC,CASSSGDREVDNEQFF
-,TRBJ1-5,TRBV7-8,-,14,TGTGCCAGCTCCGAAACGGGGTTCAATCAGCCCCAGCATTTT,CASSETGFNQPQHF
-,TRBJ2-5,TRBV9,TRBD2,16,TGTGCCAGCAGCGTAAGGGCGGGAGGCATCCAAGAGACCCAGTACTTC,CASSVRAGGIQETQYF
-,TRBJ1-2,TRBV5-1,-,14,TGCGCCAGCAGCGCAGGACTGTCTTCCTATGGCTACACCTTC,CASSAGLSSYGYTF
-,TRBJ2-1,TRBV11-1,TRBD2,15,TGTGCCAGCAGCTTACGGGGGGGTGGAGGAAATGAGCAGTTCTTC,CASSLRGGGGNEQFF
few,TRBJ2-7,TRBV7-9,-,16,TGTGCCAGCAGCTCGGTAACAGGAGGGAGCAGAAACGAGCAGTACTTC,CASSSVTGGSRNEQYF
-,TRBJ2-7,TRBV6-5,TRBD2,13,TGTGCCAGCAGTATAGCGGGAGGGAACGAGCAGTACTTC,CASSIAGGNEQYF
-,TRBJ2-3,TRBV6-5,-,15,TGTGCCAGCAGTTACCGGCGGGGAGGCACAGATACGCAGTATTTT,CASSYRRGGTDTQYF
once,TRBJ2-2,TRBV7-9,-,14,TGTGCCAGCAGCTTTAAGGGGGACACCGGGGAGCTGTTTTTT,CASSFKGDTGELFF
few,TRBJ2-2,TRBV18,TRBD1,18,TGTGCCAGCTCACCACGATCCGTAGGACAGGGAAATACCGGGGAGCTGTTTTTT,CASSPRSVGQGNTGELFF
once,TRBJ2-2,TRBV11-3,TRBD2,15,TGTGCCAGCAGCACCCAACATAGCGGGTCCGGGGAGCTGTTTTTT,CASSTQHSGSGELFF
-,TRBJ2-1,TRBV19,TRBD1,15,TGTGCCACCACACAGGGGTCGAGCTCCTACAATGAGCAGTTCTTC,CATTQGSSSYNEQFF
-,TRBJ2-7,TRBV24-1,-,15,TGTGCCACCAGTGATCCTAGGTCACGTACCTACGAGCAGTACTTC,CATSDPRSRTYEQYF
-,TRBJ2-1,TRBV10-3,-,12,TGTGCCATCAGTGAATTATCCTCTGAGCAGTTCTTC,CAISELSSEQFF
-,TRBJ2-2,TRBV9,TRBD1,16,TGTGCCAGCCGGGGGACCGGGACAGGGTTGCCCGGGGAGCTGTTTTTT,CASRGTGTGLPGELFF
-,TRBJ2-1,TRBV9,TRBD1,12,TGTGCCAGCAGCGTAGAAGGGGGCGAGCAGTTCTTC,CASSVEGGEQFF
-,TRBJ1-4,TRBV19,TRBD1,15,TGTGCCAGTAGCAAAAATTGGGACAGGGTCGAAAAACTGTTTTTT,CASSKNWDRVEKLFF
-,TRBJ1-5,TRBV6-5,TRBD1,14,TGTGCCAGCATGAGGGCAGGGACAGATCAGCCCCAGCATTTT,CASMRAGTDQPQHF
many,TRBJ2-1,TRBV27,-,13,TGTGCCAGCAGTTCAACGACAATCAATGAGCAGTTCTTC,CASSSTTINEQFF
-,TRBJ2-7,TRBV12-3/TRBV12-4,-,12,TGTGCCAGCAGTTTTATTTCGGACGAGCAGTACTTC,CASSFISDEQYF
-,TRBJ2-2,TRBV25-1,-,14,TGTGCCAGCAGTGGTATAGCGGAAACCGGGGAGCTGTTTTTT,CASSGIAETGELFF
-,TRBJ1-1,TRBV5-1,-,14,TGCGCCAGCAGCTTGGGACACACGAACACTGAAGCTTTCTTT,CASSLGHTNTEAFF
-,TRBJ2-3,TRBV4-2,-,15,TGTGCCAGCAGCCAAACGGGGGACTCCACAGATACGCAGTATTTT,CASSQTGDSTDTQYF
-,TRBJ1-6,TRBV7-2,-,13,TGTGCCAGCAGCTCCATCGGGAGTTCACCCCTCCACTTT,CASSSIGSSPLHF
-,TRBJ2-2,TRBV28,TRBD2,14,TGTGCCAGCAGTCAACTAGCGCAAACCGGGGAGCTGTTTTTT,CASSQLAQTGELFF
-,TRBJ2-1,TRBV18,-,12,TGTGCCAGCTCACCATACAGGGATGAGCAGTTCTTC,CASSPYRDEQFF
-,TRBJ1-3,TRBV7-9,TRBD1,15,TGTGCCAGCAGCCTCGAAGGGGGCTTTAGTGGCACCATATATTTT,CASSLEGGFSGTIYF
-,TRBJ2-3,TRBV7-6,TRBD2,18,TGTGCCAGCAGCTTAGCGGCTAGCGGGGACCTTTTGCCAGATACGCAGTATTTT,CASSLAASGDLLPDTQYF
-,TRBJ1-6,TRBV30,TRBD1,14,TGTGCCTGGAGTGCACCGGGACAGTCATCACCCCTCCACTTT,CAWSAPGQSSPLHF
-,TRBJ1-3,TRBV7-9,-,14,TGTGCCAGCAGCCTAAGACAGATTGGAAACACCATATATTTT,CASSLRQIGNTIYF
-,TRBJ1-1,TRBV13,-,14,TGTGCCAGCAGCTTCGATGAACAGAACACTGAAGCTTTCTTT,CASSFDEQNTEAFF